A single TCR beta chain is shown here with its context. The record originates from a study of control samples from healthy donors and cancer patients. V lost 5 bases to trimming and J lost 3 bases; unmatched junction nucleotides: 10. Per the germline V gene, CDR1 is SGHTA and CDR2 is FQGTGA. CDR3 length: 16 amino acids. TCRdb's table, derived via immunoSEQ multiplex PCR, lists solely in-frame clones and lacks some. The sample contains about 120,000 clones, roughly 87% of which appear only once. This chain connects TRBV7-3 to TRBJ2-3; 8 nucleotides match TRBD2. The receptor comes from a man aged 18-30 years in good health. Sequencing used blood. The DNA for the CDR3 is TGTGCCAGCAGCCCGCGGGTGCGGGAGGTGACAGATACGCAGTATTTT. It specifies CASSPRVREVTDTQYF.